What follows describes a single T cell receptor beta chain. Its antigen is as yet unknown. The record originates from a study of a mutant IDH1 vaccine in newly diagnosed glioma. The time point here: week 5, during vaccination. The vaccine gave 300 ug of a 20-mer mutant IDH1 peptide subcutaneously per dose. Generated by immunoSEQ multiplex PCR, the TCRdb table keeps only in-frame clones and is missing some. Seen here are about 30,000 clones, 70% to 85% observed once, and the top ten hold approximately 24%. The CDR3 runs 16 residues. The germline V and J ends were trimmed by 2 bases and 0 bases, with 10 bases remaining between them. Looked up from germline, CDR1 is MDHEN and CDR2 is SYDVKM.

The chain combines TRBV28 with TRBJ1-4; D perhaps matches TRBD1 (5 bases). Material: PBMCs, obtained from a glioma patient whose treatment included an IDH1 peptide vaccine. This TCR derives from a young man with glioma. This chain's CDR3 is CASSLLLGATNEKLFF. The DNA for the CDR3 is TGTGCCAGCAGTTTACTTCTGGGGGCAACTAATGAAAAACTGTTTTTT.